The rows below give T cell receptor beta chains drawn from one sample of a study of shared clonotypes between healthy human individuals. Profiling relied on immunoSEQ multiplex PCR, and the TCRdb table lists in-frame clones only, not all of them. The sample lists approximately 1.9 million clones, just over 90% occurring once. The sequenced material came from naive CD8+ T cells from PBMCs. These receptors were taken from a man between 18 and 29 years old in good health. Some clones in this sample may be carry-over from other donors' samples. Each CDR3 is given with its conserved first and last residue. D genes are given only for firm matches. Some rows mark clone size as missing; the rest say once, few, many or name a class of expanded clone.

-	TRBV28	TRBJ1-1	-	CASSFSPGGGTEAFF	TGTGCCAGCAGTTTCTCTCCGGGGGGGGGCACTGAAGCTTTCTTT
-	TRBV13	TRBJ2-3	TRBD2	CASSPGTSGRERDTQYF	TGTGCCAGCAGCCCCGGGACTAGCGGGAGGGAGCGGGATACGCAGTATTTT
-	TRBV5-1	TRBJ2-7	TRBD2	CASSWDGEGVYEQYF	TGCGCCAGCAGCTGGGACGGGGAGGGAGTCTACGAGCAGTACTTC
-	TRBV4-3	TRBJ1-4	TRBD1	CASTLTGEGEKLFF	TGCGCCAGCACCCTAACAGGGGAAGGTGAAAAACTGTTTTTT
-	TRBV10-1	TRBJ2-7	-	CASSDLTERTTEQYF	TGCGCCAGCAGTGACTTGACAGAGCGGACTACCGAGCAGTACTTC
-	TRBV7-6	TRBJ2-7	-	CASSYRDNREIYEQYF	TGTGCCAGCAGCTACCGGGACAACAGGGAAATTTACGAGCAGTACTTC
-	TRBV27	TRBJ1-2	TRBD1	CASSPTLPRQGDYGYTF	TGTGCCAGCAGTCCCACATTACCCAGACAGGGGGACTATGGCTACACCTTC
-	TRBV2	TRBJ2-3	-	CASPTDTQYF	TGTGCCAGCCCAACAGATACGCAGTATTTT
-	TRBV27	TRBJ2-1	TRBD2	CASSLLGLAAYNEQFF	TGTGCCAGCAGTCTTCTTGGACTAGCGGCCTACAATGAGCAGTTCTTC
-	TRBV28	TRBJ1-5	-	CASSSEVSNQPQHF	TGTGCCAGCAGTTCCGAGGTGTCGAATCAGCCCCAGCATTTT
few	TRBV19	TRBJ1-1	-	CASSQGIITEAFF	TGTGCCAGTAGTCAGGGAATTATCACTGAAGCTTTCTTT
-	TRBV5-1	TRBJ2-5	-	CASSLVGVGGETQYF	TGCGCCAGCAGCTTGGTCGGGGTAGGAGGGGAGACCCAGTACTTC
once	TRBV27	TRBJ2-7	TRBD2	CASSLLSGSFYEQYF	TGTGCCAGCAGTTTACTGAGCGGGAGTTTCTACGAGCAGTACTTC
-	TRBV5-1	TRBJ2-5	-	CASRDTREETQYF	TGCGCCAGCCGAGATACTAGGGAGGAGACCCAGTACTTC
-	TRBV9	TRBJ1-3	-	CASSVEDPGSDGNTIYF	TGTGCCAGCAGCGTAGAAGACCCGGGGTCAGATGGAAACACCATATATTTT
-	TRBV7-9	TRBJ1-1	-	CASSFDRDTMNTEAFF	TGTGCCAGCAGCTTTGACCGGGACACCATGAACACTGAAGCTTTCTTT
-	TRBV4-1	TRBJ2-7	-	CASSHITGRGDYEQYF	TGCGCCAGCAGCCACATTACGGGCAGGGGGGACTACGAGCAGTACTTC
once	TRBV5-5	TRBJ2-5	TRBD1	CASSRVDRAGETQYF	TGTGCCAGCAGCAGGGTGGACAGGGCAGGAGAGACCCAGTACTTC
-	TRBV29-1	TRBJ2-5	TRBD1	CSVDADRGPSDGAQYF	TGCAGCGTTGACGCCGACAGGGGACCCTCCGATGGGGCCCAGTACTTC
once	TRBV28	TRBJ2-2	-	CASSLTRNTGELFF	TGTGCCAGCAGTTTGACCAGGAACACCGGGGAGCTGTTTTTT
-	TRBV28	TRBJ2-7	-	CASNLQNRFLSYEQYF	TGTGCCAGCAATCTCCAAAATCGGTTCCTATCCTACGAGCAGTACTTC